This T cell receptor beta chain comes out of a study of PD-1 blockade in classical Hodgkin lymphoma. Study-level results: Researchers reported that CD4+ TCR diversity, though not CD8+, rose significantly by C4D1.

After removal of 6 bases from V and 7 bases from J, the junction contained 8 bases not matched to a gene. Looked up from germline, CDR1 is MNHNS and CDR2 is SASEGT. This CDR3 has 14 amino acids. Sequenced by immunoSEQ multiplex PCR; TCRdb stores in-frame clones only, minus some. The repertoire consists of 66,000 or so clones, with 60% to 80% occurring once and the leading ten covering less than 9.5%. Each patient's relapse followed autologous stem cell transplantation, and brentuximab vedotin exposure varied. Worth noting for this clone: The antigen remains undetermined.

This receptor was identified in a human donor with classical Hodgkin lymphoma. V and J are TRBV6-1 and TRBJ1-2; TRBD1 matches 10 bases. The source material was peripheral blood mononuclear cells (PBMCs), sampled before the second cycle of nivolumab. CDR3 DNA: TGTGCCAGCAGGGGACAGGGGTGGTTTCTTGGCTACACCTTC. Its translation is CASRGQGWFLGYTF.